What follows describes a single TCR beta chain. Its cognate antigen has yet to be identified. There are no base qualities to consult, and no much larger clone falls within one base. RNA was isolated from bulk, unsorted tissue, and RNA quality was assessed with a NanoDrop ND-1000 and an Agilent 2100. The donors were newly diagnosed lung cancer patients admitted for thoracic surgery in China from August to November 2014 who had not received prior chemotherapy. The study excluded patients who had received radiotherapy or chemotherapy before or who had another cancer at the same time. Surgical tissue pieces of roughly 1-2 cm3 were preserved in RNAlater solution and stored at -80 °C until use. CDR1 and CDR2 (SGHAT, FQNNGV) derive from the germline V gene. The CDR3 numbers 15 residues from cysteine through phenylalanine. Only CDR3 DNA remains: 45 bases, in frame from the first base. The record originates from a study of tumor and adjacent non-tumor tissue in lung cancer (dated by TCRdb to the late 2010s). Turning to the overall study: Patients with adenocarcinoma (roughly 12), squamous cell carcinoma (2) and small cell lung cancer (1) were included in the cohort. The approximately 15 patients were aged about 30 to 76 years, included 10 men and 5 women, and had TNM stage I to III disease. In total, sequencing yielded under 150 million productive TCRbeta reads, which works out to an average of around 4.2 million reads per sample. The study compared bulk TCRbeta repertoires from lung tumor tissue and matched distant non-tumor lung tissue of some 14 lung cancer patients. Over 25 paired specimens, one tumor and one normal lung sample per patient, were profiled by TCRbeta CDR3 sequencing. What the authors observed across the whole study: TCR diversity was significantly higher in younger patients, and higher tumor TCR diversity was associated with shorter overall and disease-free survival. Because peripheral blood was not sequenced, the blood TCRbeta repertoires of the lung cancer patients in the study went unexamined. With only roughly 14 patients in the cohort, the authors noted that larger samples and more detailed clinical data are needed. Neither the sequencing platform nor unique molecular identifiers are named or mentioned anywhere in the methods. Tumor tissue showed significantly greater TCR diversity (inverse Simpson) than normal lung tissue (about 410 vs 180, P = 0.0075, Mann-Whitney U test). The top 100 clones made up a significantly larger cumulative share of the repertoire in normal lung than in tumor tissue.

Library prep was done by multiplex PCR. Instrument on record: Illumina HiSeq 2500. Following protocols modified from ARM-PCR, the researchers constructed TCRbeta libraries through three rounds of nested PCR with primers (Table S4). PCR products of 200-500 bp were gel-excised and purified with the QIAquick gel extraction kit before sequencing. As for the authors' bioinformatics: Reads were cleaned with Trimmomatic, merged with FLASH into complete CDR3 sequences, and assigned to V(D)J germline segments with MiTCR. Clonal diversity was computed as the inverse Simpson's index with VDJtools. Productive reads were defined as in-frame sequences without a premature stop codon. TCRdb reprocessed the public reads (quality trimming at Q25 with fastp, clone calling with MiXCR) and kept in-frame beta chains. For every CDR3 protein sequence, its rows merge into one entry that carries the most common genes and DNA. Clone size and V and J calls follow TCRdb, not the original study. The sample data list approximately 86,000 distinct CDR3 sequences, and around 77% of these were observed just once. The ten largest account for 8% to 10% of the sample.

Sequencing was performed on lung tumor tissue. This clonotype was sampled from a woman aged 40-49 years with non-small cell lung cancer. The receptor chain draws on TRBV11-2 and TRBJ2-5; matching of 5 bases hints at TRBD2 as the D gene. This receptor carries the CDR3 CTGSLATGVEETQYF. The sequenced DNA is TGTACCGGCAGCCTAGCCACCGGGGTAGAGGAGACCCAGTACTTC.